Shown below are 12 T cell receptor beta chains from a single sample sequenced in a study of regulatory T cells in long-lasting Graves disease. Investigators prepared the TCR beta libraries by applying iRepertoire HTBI primers and Arm-PCR of CDR3 regions. One entry per CDR3 protein, called by TCRdb with MiXCR from the multiplex PCR reads. The table includes approximately 500,000 distinct CDR3 sequences, roughly 21% detected once. Time point of the sample: persistent/refractory GD, antithyroid drugs over 5 years with positive TRAb. With RNA extracted from PBMCs as input, the TCR library was made. The sample was peripheral blood mononuclear cells (PBMCs), taken when the disease was refractory, from a patient treated with antithyroid drugs. The receptor set was obtained from a female donor with Graves disease.

This clonotype was detected a few times. This chain uses TRBV29-1 with TRBJ1-4; 8 positions match TRBD1. Trimming at V came to 7 bases and at J to 7 bases, leaving 20 bases not matched to a gene. The length of the CDR3 is 17 residues. Germline loops: CDR1 SQVTM, CDR2 ANQGSEA. In DNA, the CDR3 is TGCAGCGCAAATACAGGGGGTCCCACCCCGAAGAGTGAAAAACTGTTTTTT. It specifies CSANTGGPTPKSEKLFF.

This clonotype was seen a handful of times. The rearrangement joins TRBV7-3 to TRBJ1-1; D might be TRBD1 (5 bases). This CDR3 has 13 residues. The V end was cut by 4 bases, the J end by 5 bases, with 11 bases between. The V gene's germline CDR1 is SGHTA and CDR2 FQGTGA. CDR3: CASSSTWGTEAFF. CDR3 nucleotide sequence: TGTGCCAGCAGCTCCACCTGGGGGACTGAAGCTTTCTTT.

This clonotype was detected only a few times. The chain couples TRBV6-6 to TRBJ1-2, with D possibly TRBD1 on 6 matching bases. In germline, CDR1 is MNHNY, CDR2 SVGAGI (reference sequence). The CDR3 consists of 16 residues. Trimming stripped 0 bases from V and 0 bases from J, with 11 bases between. In DNA form, the CDR3 reads TGTGCCAGCAGTTACTCCGCGGACAGCACTAACTATGGCTACACCTTC. Encoded protein: CASSYSADSTNYGYTF.

V is TRBV29-1 and J is TRBJ1-1; no firm D call. Trimming cost V 4 bases and J 1 base, with 7 bases left between them. The CDR3 covers 12 residues. The germline CDR1 and CDR2 sequences are SQVTM and ANQGSEA. This CDR3 reads CSVGTPNTEAFF. CDR3 DNA: TGCAGCGTTGGAACGCCGAACACTGAAGCTTTCTTT.

The V gene is TRBV4-2, the J gene TRBJ1-1; D is unclear. Germline CDR1 LGHNA, CDR2 YNFKEQ. Between the trimmed V and J ends, which lost 4 bases and 5 bases, there was a span of 17 bases. CDR3 size: 15 residues. CDR3 bases: TGTGCCAGCAGCCTCAGAGCCCGGGAGGAGACTGAAGCTTTCTTT. Translated: CASSLRAREETEAFF.

This clonotype was observed a handful of times. The chain couples TRBV18 to TRBJ1-1; D unclear. The germline V gene encodes CDR1 KGHSH and CDR2 LQKENI. V was clipped by 0 bases and J by 1 base, with 6 bases between them. The CDR3 has 14 amino acids. CDR3 bases: TGTGCCAGCTCACCACCTAGCCAGAACACTGAAGCTTTCTTT. Its translation: CASSPPSQNTEAFF.

The CDR3 sequence: CASSLEVAGEETQYF. DNA of the CDR3: TGTGCCAGCAGCTTGGAAGTAGCGGGGGAAGAGACCCAGTACTTC. The rearrangement links TRBV5-6 to TRBJ2-5; 9 bases match TRBD2. V shed 0 bases and J 3 bases; nucleotides not matched to a gene: 3. The CDR3 consists of 15 residues. Germline V gene lookup returns CDR1 SGHDT and CDR2 YYEEEE.

This clonotype turned up a few times. The rearrangement joins TRBV6-2 or TRBV6-3 to TRBJ1-4, with D perhaps matching TRBD1 (5 bases). Per the germline V gene, CDR1 is MNHEY and CDR2 is SVGEGT. The CDR3 spans 16 residues. The germline V and J ends were trimmed by 0 bases and 4 bases, with 12 bases remaining between them. As DNA, the CDR3 is TGTGCCAGCAGTTACTCTGCGGGCAGGGTTAATGAAAAACTGTTTTTT. Its translation is CASSYSAGRVNEKLFF.

This clonotype was recorded once. A much more abundant neighbour one base away suggests this may be a read error. V gene TRBV7-9 combines with J gene TRBJ2-2; D unclear. Germline V CDR1 and CDR2: SEHNR, FQNEAQ (reference sequence). This CDR3 contains 14 residues. In nucleotides, the CDR3 is TGTGCCAGCAGCTTGCAGGCGAACACCGAGGAGCTGTTTTTT. As protein: CASSLQANTEELFF.

Details on this clonotype: A far bigger clonotype differs at one base, so this is likely a read error. The chain uses TRBV6-1 and TRBJ2-2; D remains unclear. Germline-derived CDR1 and CDR2 are MNHNS and SASEGT. V lost 7 bases, J lost 2 bases, and 5 bases lay in between. The CDR3 is 12 residues long. CDR3 region: CASTVNTGELFF. The CDR3 bases are TGTGCCAGCACAGTAAACACCGGGGAGCTGTTTTTT.

The sample holds many counts of this clonotype. The chain recombines TRBV12-3 or TRBV12-4 with TRBJ1-2; D unclear. V lost 8 bases to trimming and J lost 8 bases, with 12 bases between them. The CDR3 is made up of 11 amino acids. The CDR3 DNA is TGTGCCAGCTCGGGCCCCGTGGGCTACACCTTC. This encodes CASSGPVGYTF.

This clonotype was detected ten times or more. The V call is TRBV20-1, the J call TRBJ1-2, with D possibly being TRBD1 (5 bases). This CDR3 contains 12 residues. The germline V gene has CDR1 DFQATT and CDR2 SNEGSKA (reference sequence). The ends were cut back, 0 bases at V and 5 bases at J, with 7 bases in the middle. The CDR3 protein is CSAREGLYGYTF. The CDR3, as DNA: TGCAGTGCTAGAGAGGGGCTGTATGGCTACACCTTC.